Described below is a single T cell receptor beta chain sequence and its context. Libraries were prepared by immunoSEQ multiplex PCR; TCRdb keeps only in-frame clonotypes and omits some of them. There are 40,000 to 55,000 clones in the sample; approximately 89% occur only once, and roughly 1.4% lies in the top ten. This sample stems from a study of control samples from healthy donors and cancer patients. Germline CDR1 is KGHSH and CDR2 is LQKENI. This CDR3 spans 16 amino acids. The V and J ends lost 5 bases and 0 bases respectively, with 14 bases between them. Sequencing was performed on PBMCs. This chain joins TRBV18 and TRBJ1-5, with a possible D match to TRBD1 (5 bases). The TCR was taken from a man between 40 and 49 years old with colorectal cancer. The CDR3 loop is CASSGSGINSNQPQHF. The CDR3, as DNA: TGTGCCAGCTCAGGTTCAGGGATCAATAGCAATCAGCCCCAGCATTTT.